Listed here are 31 T cell receptor beta chains from one sample, sequenced in a study of regulatory T cells in long-lasting Graves disease. Noted time point: persistent/refractory GD, antithyroid drugs over 5 years with positive TRAb. The TCR library used RNA extracted from PBMCs. Construction of the TCR beta libraries employed iRepertoire HTBI primers in conjunction with Arm-PCR of CDR3 regions. A single record per CDR3 protein comes from TCRdb applying MiXCR to the multiplex PCR reads. Among 310,000 or so distinct CDR3 sequences listed, around a fifth were seen once. Specimen: peripheral blood mononuclear cells (PBMCs), collected when the disease was refractory, from a patient treated with antithyroid drugs. The receptors were gathered from a female donor with Graves disease.

At least ten counts were recorded for this clonotype. The genes are TRBV7-2 and TRBJ1-3; D unclear. The CDR3 has 14 amino acids. Germline V gene sequence: CDR1 SGHTA, CDR2 FQGNSA. Deletions cut 3 bases from V and 0 bases from J, with 6 bases between. DNA for the CDR3: TGTGCCAGCAGCTTCACCCACTCTGGAAACACCATATATTTT. It codes for CASSFTHSGNTIYF.

This chain joins TRBV20-1 and TRBJ1-5, with D possibly TRBD1 on 6 matching bases. Germline V lookup: CDR1 DFQATT, CDR2 SNEGSKA (reference sequence). The CDR3 totals 16 residues. Trimming removed 6 bases at V and 4 bases at J, with 22 bases between. CDR3 residues: CSAPQSRGGQNQPQHF. The CDR3 region has the DNA TGCAGTGCCCCCCAAAGCCGCGGGGGCCAAAATCAGCCCCAGCATTTT.

This chain links TRBV9 with TRBJ2-7; D might be TRBD1 (6 bases). CDR3 size: 16 residues. Germline loops: CDR1 SGDLS, CDR2 YYNGEE. Trimming pared 4 bases from V and 6 bases from J, leaving 23 bases between. CDR3 residues: CASSTHSDSAWSEQYF. In nucleotides, the CDR3 is TGTGCCAGCAGCACGCACTCGGACAGCGCCTGGTCCGAGCAGTACTTC. The full variable domain, rest sourced from reference TRBV9 and TRBJ2-7, is DSGVTQTPKHLITATGQRVTLRCSPRSGDLSVYWYQQSLDQGLQFLIQYYNGEERAKGNILERFSAQQFPDLHSELNLSSLELGDSALYFCASSTHSDSAWSEQYFGPGTRLTVT.

The chain joins TRBV14 to TRBJ2-7; TRBD1 matches 9 bases. Germline V CDR1 and CDR2: SGHDN, FVKESK. The trim removed 5 bases at V and 7 bases at J, leaving 9 bases unmatched. This CDR3 has 14 amino acids. CDR3 coding DNA: TGTGCCAGCAGCGATCGGGACAGGGTGGAAGAGCAGTACTTC. Protein: CASSDRDRVEEQYF.

Only a few counts were recorded for this clonotype. The rearrangement uses TRBV7-2 and TRBJ2-3, with a tentative D call TRBD1 (5 bases). The V gene lost 4 bases and the J gene lost 0 bases, with 11 bases spanning the gap. Germline V gene data show CDR1 as SGHTA and CDR2 as FQGNSA. The CDR3 contains 15 residues. For the CDR3, the DNA is TGTGCCAGCAGCTCCCCTAGGGGCAGCACAGATACGCAGTATTTT. Its translation is CASSSPRGSTDTQYF.

V gene TRBV9 combines with J gene TRBJ2-7; no definite D call. V dropped 3 bases and J dropped 0 bases, with 13 bases sitting between them. CDR1 and CDR2 from the germline V gene are SGDLS and YYNGEE. This CDR3 region has 15 residues. CDR3 nucleotides: TGTGCCAGCAGCGCGGAAAGCTTTGTCTCCTACGAGCAGTACTTC. The encoded protein is CASSAESFVSYEQYF.

To note about this clonotype: A much bigger clone sits one base away, suggesting this may be a read error. This chain links TRBV7-2 with TRBJ2-1; no firm D call. CDR1 is SGHTA and CDR2 is FQGNSA in the germline V gene. This CDR3 spans 13 amino acids. V was cut by 5 bases and J by 0 bases, with 5 bases left in between. This CDR3 reads CASSPRSYNEQFF. The CDR3 nucleotides are TGTGCCAGCAGCCCCCGCTCCTACAATGAGCAGTTCTTC.

V is TRBV18 and J is TRBJ2-6; D is tentatively TRBD1 or TRBD2 (6 bases each). Looked up from germline, CDR1 is KGHSH and CDR2 is LQKENI. Trimming took off 3 bases at V and 1 base at J, with 10 bases between the two ends. This CDR3 has 16 residues. CDR3 protein: CASSPLGGSGANVLTF. In nucleotides, the CDR3 is TGTGCCAGCTCACCCCTAGGGGGGTCTGGGGCCAACGTCCTGACTTTC. The complete variable domain, with remaining parts taken from reference TRBV18 and TRBJ2-6, reads NAGVMQNPRHLVRRRGQEARLRCSPMKGHSHVYWYRQLPEEGLKFMVYLQKENIIDESGMPKERFSAEFPKEGPSILRIQQVVRGDSAAYFCASSPLGGSGANVLTFGAGSRLTVL.

This clonotype was seen repeatedly, ten times or more. The V call is TRBV6-5, the J call TRBJ1-1; D might be TRBD1 (5 bases). CDR1 is MNHEY and CDR2 is SVGAGI in the germline V gene. The CDR3 has 14 residues. V was pared by 2 bases and J by 0 bases, with 7 bases between. The CDR3 reads CASSYETVNTEAFF. CDR3 coding DNA: TGTGCCAGCAGTTACGAGACAGTGAACACTGAAGCTTTCTTT.

This clonotype appeared a few times. The V call is TRBV19, the J call TRBJ1-1; D uncertain. Trimming took off 2 bases at V and 10 bases at J, with 14 bases between the two ends. The germline V gene has CDR1 LNHDA and CDR2 SQIVND (reference sequence). This CDR3 region has 13 residues. For the CDR3, the DNA is TGTGCCAGTAGTATATATTGGGAATCGGGAGCTTTCTTT. It yields the protein CASSIYWESGAFF. Filled out from reference TRBV19 and TRBJ1-1, the complete variable domain reads DGGITQSPKYLFRKEGQNVTLSCEQNLNHDAMYWYRQDPGQGLRLIYYSQIVNDFQKGDIAEGYSVSREKKESFPLTVTSAQKNPTAFYLCASSIYWESGAFFGQGTRLTVV.

The table lists this clonotype with a few counts. CDR3 in DNA: TGTGCCAGCAGGGACTCCGCCTTGGGTGGCTACACCTTC. This gives the protein CASRDSALGGYTF. The chain is built from TRBV25-1 and TRBJ1-2; no clear D. The CDR3 extends over 13 amino acids. CDR1 is MGHDK, CDR2 SYGVNS, per germline. The V end lost 6 bases, the J end lost 7 bases, and 15 bases lay between the germline ends.

At least ten counts were recorded for this clonotype. V usage is TRBV19 and J usage is TRBJ1-5, with unresolved D. This CDR3 contains 16 residues. V gave up 6 bases and J gave up 4 bases, with 19 bases separating them. CDR1 is LNHDA, CDR2 SQIVND, per germline (reference sequence). CDR3 nucleotides: TGTGCCAGTAGCCCCCGGGAGCGGGTGGGGAATCAGCCCCAGCATTTT. This encodes CASSPRERVGNQPQHF.

There are a few counts of this clonotype. The CDR3 DNA reads TGCGCCAGCAGCTTGGCTGGATCAGACTGGAGGGGCACTGAAGCTTTCTTT. It is translated as CASSLAGSDWRGTEAFF. The rearrangement links TRBV5-1 to TRBJ1-1; tentatively, D is TRBD1 (5 bases). Germline V lookup: CDR1 SGHRS, CDR2 YFSETQ. This CDR3 has 17 residues. V was cut by 0 bases and J by 4 bases, with 19 bases left in between.

This clonotype was counted only a few times. For the CDR3, the DNA is TGTGCCAGCAGCGCGGGGACTAGCGGGAGGGAAGAGACCCAGTACTTC. Its protein product is CASSAGTSGREETQYF. The J gene is TRBJ2-5, the V gene TRBV9; 16 bases match TRBD2. The CDR3 is 16 amino acids. V gave up 3 bases and J gave up 3 bases; unmatched junction bases: 2. Germline CDR1 SGDLS, CDR2 YYNGEE.

At least ten counts were recorded for this clonotype. The V and J genes are TRBV10-3 and TRBJ2-5; 13 bases match TRBD2. V gave up 0 bases and J gave up 2 bases; unmatched junction bases: 3. Germline V gene data show CDR1 as ENHRY and CDR2 as SYGVKD. The CDR3 extends over 17 amino acids. The CDR3 protein is CAISESTGLAGQETQYF. CDR3 nucleotides: TGTGCCATCAGTGAGTCGACGGGACTAGCGGGGCAAGAGACCCAGTACTTC.

The chain couples TRBV5-1 to TRBJ1-5; no reliable D call. The CDR3 has 16 amino acids. V gave up 0 bases and J gave up 6 bases, with 16 bases separating them. Germline V gene data show CDR1 as SGHRS and CDR2 as YFSETQ. CDR3 in amino acids: CASSLGTSGSGQPQHF. In DNA, the CDR3 is TGCGCCAGCAGCTTGGGGACCTCGGGGTCGGGTCAGCCCCAGCATTTT.

The sample holds many counts of this clonotype. The chain combines TRBV19 with TRBJ1-6, with no clear D. V lost 5 bases and J 7 bases, leaving 6 bases between the germline ends. Germline lookup yields CDR1 LNHDA and CDR2 SQIVND (reference sequence). The CDR3 covers 12 residues. As DNA, the CDR3 is TGTGCCAGTAGTCCCCGGAATTCACCCCTCCACTTT. As protein: CASSPRNSPLHF.

V gene TRBV10-3 combines with J gene TRBJ1-2, with D possibly matching TRBD1 (6 bases). Germline-derived CDR1 and CDR2 are ENHRY and SYGVKD. This CDR3 is 13 amino acids long. Trimming took 2 bases from V and 7 from J, leaving 11 bases between them. CDR3 region: CAISEVGALGYTF. In DNA form, the CDR3 reads TGTGCCATCAGTGAGGTGGGGGCGCTTGGCTACACCTTC.

This rearrangement joins TRBV5-1 to TRBJ2-6; D is undetermined. V lost 1 base, J lost 4 bases, and 12 bases lay in between. Per the germline V gene, CDR1 is SGHRS and CDR2 is YFSETQ. CDR3 size: 16 residues. This CDR3 is CASSLFPDSGANVLTF. Here the CDR3 DNA reads TGCGCCAGCAGCTTGTTCCCGGATTCAGGGGCCAACGTCCTGACTTTC.

This clonotype was detected only a few times. This sequence joins TRBV5-1 and TRBJ1-1, with D possibly matching TRBD1 (6 bases). V dropped 4 bases and J dropped 5 bases, with 24 bases sitting between them. Germline lookup yields CDR1 SGHRS and CDR2 YFSETQ. The CDR3 is 17 residues long. CDR3 bases: TGCGCCAGCAGCCGGTGGCAGGTGACCCCGGGGGCAACTGAAGCTTTCTTT. Its protein product is CASSRWQVTPGATEAFF.

The chain links TRBV18 to TRBJ1-6, with TRBD1 matching over 10 bases. CDR1 KGHSH and CDR2 LQKENI come from the germline V gene. V lost 4 bases and J lost 7; bases outside the gene matches: 4. The CDR3 runs to 15 residues. DNA of the CDR3: TGTGCCAGCTCACTGACGGGACAGGGGAATTCACCCCTCCACTTT. Translated: CASSLTGQGNSPLHF.

Ten or more counts support this clonotype. The chain combines TRBV2 with TRBJ1-1; 12 bases are a match to TRBD1. This CDR3 has 15 residues. V trimming: 9 bases; J trimming: 3 bases; junction bases outside the gene matches: 8. The germline CDR1 and CDR2 sequences are SNHLY and FYNNEI. The CDR3 loop reads CASSGTGGAYTEAFF. CDR3 DNA sequence: TGTGCCAGTTCCGGGACAGGGGGCGCGTACACTGAAGCTTTCTTT.

This clonotype was recorded many times. J is TRBJ2-7 and V is TRBV7-2; D is perhaps TRBD2 (6 bases). CDR1 is SGHTA, CDR2 FQGNSA, per germline. The germline V and J ends were trimmed by 5 bases and 7 bases, with 18 bases remaining between them. The CDR3 is 14 residues long. CDR3 protein: CASSRVRRDGEQYF. CDR3 in DNA: TGTGCCAGCAGCCGGGTGAGGAGGGACGGGGAGCAGTACTTC.

This clonotype was seen a handful of times. CDR3 in DNA: TGTGCCAGTAGTATGAGGGGCTCTGGCTACACCTTC. Its translation is CASSMRGSGYTF. The J gene is TRBJ1-2, the V gene TRBV19; a weak D match, TRBD1 (5 bases). Germline CDR1 is LNHDA and CDR2 is SQIVND (reference sequence). The CDR3 length is 12 residues. Trimming left V 3 bases short and J 7 bases short, with 9 bases between.

The V call is TRBV30, the J call TRBJ2-6; either TRBD1 or TRBD2 may fit D (6 bases each). This CDR3 has 17 amino acids. Deletions cut 1 base from V and 5 bases from J, with 18 bases between. The V gene's germline CDR1 is GTSNPN and CDR2 SVGIG (reference sequence). This chain's CDR3 is CAWSGGAVSGWANVLTF. The CDR3 DNA is TGTGCCTGGAGTGGGGGGGCAGTCTCTGGGTGGGCCAACGTCCTGACTTTC.

Ten or more counts support this clonotype. The chain employs TRBV2 and TRBJ1-2; D possibly corresponds to TRBD1 (5 bases). CDR1 SNHLY and CDR2 FYNNEI come from the germline V gene. Trimming removed 1 base at V and 2 bases at J, with 5 bases between. The CDR3 runs to 13 residues. CDR3 coding DNA: TGTGCCAGCAGTGAAGACAGGAACTATGGCTACACCTTC. It encodes CASSEDRNYGYTF.

This clonotype was recorded at least ten times. The chain employs TRBV7-3 and TRBJ2-5; TRBD1 might be the D (6 bases). From germline, CDR1 is SGHTA and CDR2 FQGTGA. The V end was cut by 5 bases, the J end by 5 bases, with 12 bases between. The CDR3 runs 13 residues. CDR3 nucleotide sequence: TGTGCCAGCAGCAGGGGGACCCGGGAGACCCAGTACTTC. It is translated as CASSRGTRETQYF.

The chain is built from TRBV20-1 and TRBJ2-7; possible D gene TRBD2, 7 bases. The length of the CDR3 is 15 residues. The ends were cut back, 0 bases at V and 4 bases at J, with 16 bases in the middle. Germline V gene data show CDR1 as DFQATT and CDR2 as SNEGSKA (reference sequence). The CDR3 bases are TGCAGTGCTAGAGATTGGGGGGGCACCACTTACGAGCAGTACTTC. Amino acids: CSARDWGGTTYEQYF.

On this clonotype: A much larger clone lies a single base off, so this may be a read error. V is TRBV6-1 and J is TRBJ1-2; TRBD1 matches at 9 bases. With V trimmed by 6 bases and J by 1 base, 6 bases remained unmatched. Germline V gene sequence: CDR1 MNHNS, CDR2 SASEGT. The CDR3 runs 15 residues. CDR3 residues: CASRMDRGLNYGYTF. The CDR3 DNA follows: TGTGCCAGCAGAATGGACAGGGGCCTTAACTATGGCTACACCTTC.

This clonotype was detected many times. The chain joins TRBV10-3 to TRBJ2-7, with 9 bases lining up with TRBD2. Trimming removed 5 bases from V and 4 bases from J; junction bases left unmatched: 12. The CDR3 contains 16 residues. Germline assignment: CDR1 ENHRY and CDR2 SYGVKD. The DNA of the CDR3 is TGTGCCATCAGTACGACCCCCGGGACTAGCCCTTACGAGCAGTACTTC. It is translated as CAISTTPGTSPYEQYF.

This clonotype has ten or more counts. J is TRBJ1-1 and V is TRBV29-1; D is possibly TRBD1 (5 bases). Between the trimmed V and J ends, which lost 8 bases and 3 bases, there was a span of 16 bases. Germline assignment: CDR1 SQVTM and CDR2 ANQGSEA. The CDR3 has 13 residues. The DNA for the CDR3 is TGCAGCCCACGGACCCAGGGAGACACTGAAGCTTTCTTT. Encoded protein: CSPRTQGDTEAFF.